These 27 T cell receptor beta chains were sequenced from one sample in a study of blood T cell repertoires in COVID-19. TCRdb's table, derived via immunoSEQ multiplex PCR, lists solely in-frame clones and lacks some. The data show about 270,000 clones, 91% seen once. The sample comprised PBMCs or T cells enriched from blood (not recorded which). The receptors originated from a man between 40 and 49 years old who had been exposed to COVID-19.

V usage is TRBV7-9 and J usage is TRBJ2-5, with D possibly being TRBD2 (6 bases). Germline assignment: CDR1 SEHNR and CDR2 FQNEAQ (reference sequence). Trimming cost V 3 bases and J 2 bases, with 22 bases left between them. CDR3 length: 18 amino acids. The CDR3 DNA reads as TGTGCCAGCAGCTTTCCGGGGGATTTCGCGGACTCTCAAGAGACCCAGTACTTC. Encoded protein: CASSFPGDFADSQETQYF.

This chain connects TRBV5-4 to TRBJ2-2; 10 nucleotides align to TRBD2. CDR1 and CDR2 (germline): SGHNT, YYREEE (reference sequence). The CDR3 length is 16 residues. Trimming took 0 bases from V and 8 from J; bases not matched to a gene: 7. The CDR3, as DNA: TGTGCCAGCAGCTTGGGAGGGGCTAGCGGGAGAGGGGAGCTGTTTTTT. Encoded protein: CASSLGGASGRGELFF.

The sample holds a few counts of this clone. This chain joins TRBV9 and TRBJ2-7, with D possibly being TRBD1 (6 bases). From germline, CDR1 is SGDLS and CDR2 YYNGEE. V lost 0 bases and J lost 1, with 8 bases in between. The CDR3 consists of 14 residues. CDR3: CASSVAGTSYEQYF. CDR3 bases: TGTGCCAGCAGCGTAGCCGGGACATCCTACGAGCAGTACTTC.

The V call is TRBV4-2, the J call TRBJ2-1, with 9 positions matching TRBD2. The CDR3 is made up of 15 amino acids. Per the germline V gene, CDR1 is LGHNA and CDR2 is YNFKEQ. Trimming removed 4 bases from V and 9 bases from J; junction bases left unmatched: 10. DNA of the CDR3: TGTGCCAGCAGCCCTCTAGCGGGACCTGATCGTGAGCAGTTCTTC. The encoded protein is CASSPLAGPDREQFF.

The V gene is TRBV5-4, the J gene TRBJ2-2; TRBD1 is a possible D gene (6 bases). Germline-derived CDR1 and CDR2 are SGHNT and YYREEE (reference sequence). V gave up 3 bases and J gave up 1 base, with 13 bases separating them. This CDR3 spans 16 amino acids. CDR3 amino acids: CASSSLQGMNTGELFF. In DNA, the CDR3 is TGTGCCAGCAGCTCCTTACAGGGAATGAACACCGGGGAGCTGTTTTTT.

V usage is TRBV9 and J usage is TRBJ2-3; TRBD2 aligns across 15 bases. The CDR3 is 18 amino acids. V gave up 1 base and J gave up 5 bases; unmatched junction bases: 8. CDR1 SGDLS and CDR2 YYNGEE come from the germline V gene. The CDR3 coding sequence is TGTGCCAGCAGCGTACCAACTTGGACTAGCGGGAGGGAAGATACGCAGTATTTT. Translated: CASSVPTWTSGREDTQYF.

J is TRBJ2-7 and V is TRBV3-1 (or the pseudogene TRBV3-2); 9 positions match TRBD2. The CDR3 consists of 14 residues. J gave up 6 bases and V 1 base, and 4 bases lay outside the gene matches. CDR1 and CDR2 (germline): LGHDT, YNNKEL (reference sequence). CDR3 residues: CASSQVPSGTEQYF. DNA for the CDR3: TGTGCCAGCAGCCAAGTACCTAGCGGGACCGAGCAGTACTTC.

CDR3 region: CASSLTGFTEAFF. The CDR3 DNA follows: TGTGCCAGCAGCCTCACAGGGTTTACTGAAGCTTTCTTT. This rearrangement joins TRBV7-6 to TRBJ1-1; a weak D match, TRBD1 (6 bases). The V and J ends lost 5 bases and 5 bases respectively, with 12 bases between them. CDR3 size: 13 residues. The V gene's germline CDR1 is SGHVS and CDR2 FNYEAQ. Based on the CDR3 plus reference TRBV7-6 and TRBJ1-1, the full variable domain is GAGVSQSPRYKVTKRGQDVALRCDPISGHVSLYWYRQALGQGPEFLTYFNYEAQQDKSGLPNDRFSAERPEGSISTLTIQRTEQRDSAMYRCASSLTGFTEAFFGQGTRLTVV.

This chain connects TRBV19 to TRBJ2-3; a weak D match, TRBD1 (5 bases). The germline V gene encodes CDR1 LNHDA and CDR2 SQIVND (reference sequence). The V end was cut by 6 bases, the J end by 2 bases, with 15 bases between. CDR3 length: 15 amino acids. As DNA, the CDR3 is TGTGCCAGTAGGAACAGGCCAATAACCACAGATACGCAGTATTTT. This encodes CASRNRPITTDTQYF.

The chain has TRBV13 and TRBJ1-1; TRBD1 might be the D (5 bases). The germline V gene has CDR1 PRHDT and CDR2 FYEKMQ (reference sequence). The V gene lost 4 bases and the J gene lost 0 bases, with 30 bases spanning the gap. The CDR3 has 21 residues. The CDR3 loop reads CASSSTFLEMQGRLMNTEAFF. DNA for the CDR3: TGTGCCAGCAGCTCGACTTTCTTGGAGATGCAGGGAAGGCTTATGAACACTGAAGCTTTCTTT.

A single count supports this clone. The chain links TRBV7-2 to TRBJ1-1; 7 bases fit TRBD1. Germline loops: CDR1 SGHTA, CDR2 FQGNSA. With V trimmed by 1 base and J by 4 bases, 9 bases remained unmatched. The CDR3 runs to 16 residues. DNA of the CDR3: TGTGCCAGCAGCTTAGATGGAGAGACAGGGAGCACTGAAGCTTTCTTT. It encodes CASSLDGETGSTEAFF.

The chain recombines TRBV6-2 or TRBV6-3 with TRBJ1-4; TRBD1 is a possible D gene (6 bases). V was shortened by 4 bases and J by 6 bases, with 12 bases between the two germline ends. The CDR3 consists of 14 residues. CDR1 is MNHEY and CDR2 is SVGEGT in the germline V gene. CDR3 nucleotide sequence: TGTGCCAGCAGTTTCCGTCAGGGGTATGAAAAACTGTTTTTT. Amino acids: CASSFRQGYEKLFF.

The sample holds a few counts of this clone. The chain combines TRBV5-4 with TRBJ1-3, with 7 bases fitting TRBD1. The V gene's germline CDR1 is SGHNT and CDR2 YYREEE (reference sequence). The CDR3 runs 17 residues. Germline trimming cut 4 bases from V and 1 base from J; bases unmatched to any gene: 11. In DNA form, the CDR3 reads TGTGCCAGCAGCCCAGAGACAGGGTCGTTTTCTGGAAACACCATATATTTT. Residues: CASSPETGSFSGNTIYF.

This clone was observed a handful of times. CDR3 sequence reads: CASSDGGGGSSPLHF. For the CDR3, the DNA is TGTGCCAGCAGTGATGGGGGGGGCGGGAGTTCACCCCTCCACTTT. The chain recombines TRBV2 with TRBJ1-6; D is possibly TRBD1 (6 bases). The CDR3 length is 15 residues. V was clipped by 3 bases and J by 9 bases, with 15 bases between them. Germline V gives CDR1 SNHLY, CDR2 FYNNEI.

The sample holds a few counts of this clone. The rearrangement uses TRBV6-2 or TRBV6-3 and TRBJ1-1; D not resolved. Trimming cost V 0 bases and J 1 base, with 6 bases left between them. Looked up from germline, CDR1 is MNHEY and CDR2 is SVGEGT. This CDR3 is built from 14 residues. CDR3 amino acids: CASSYSGRNTEAFF. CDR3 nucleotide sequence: TGTGCCAGCAGTTACTCGGGGAGGAACACTGAAGCTTTCTTT.

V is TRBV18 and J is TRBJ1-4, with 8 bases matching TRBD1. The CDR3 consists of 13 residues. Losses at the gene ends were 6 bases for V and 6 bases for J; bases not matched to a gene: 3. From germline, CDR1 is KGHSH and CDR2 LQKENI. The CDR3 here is CASSARGHEKLFF. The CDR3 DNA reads TGTGCCAGCTCGGCCAGGGGGCATGAAAAACTGTTTTTT. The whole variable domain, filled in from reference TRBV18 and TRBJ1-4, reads NAGVMQNPRHLVRRRGQEARLRCSPMKGHSHVYWYRQLPEEGLKFMVYLQKENIIDESGMPKERFSAEFPKEGPSILRIQQVVRGDSAAYFCASSARGHEKLFFGSGTQLSVL.

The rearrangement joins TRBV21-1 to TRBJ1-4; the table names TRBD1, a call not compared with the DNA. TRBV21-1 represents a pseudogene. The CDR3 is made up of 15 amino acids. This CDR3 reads CASSKTGCINEKLFF. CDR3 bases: TGTGCCAGCAGCAAGACAGGGTGTATTAATGAAAAACTGTTTTTT.

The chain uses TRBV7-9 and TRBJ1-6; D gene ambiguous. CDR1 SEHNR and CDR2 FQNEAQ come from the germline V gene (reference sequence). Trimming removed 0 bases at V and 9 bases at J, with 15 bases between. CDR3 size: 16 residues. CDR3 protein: CASSLAAGGSRSPLHF. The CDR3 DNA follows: TGTGCCAGCAGCTTAGCGGCTGGCGGTAGCCGTTCACCCCTCCACTTT. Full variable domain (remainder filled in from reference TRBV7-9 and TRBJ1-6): DTGVSQNPRHKITKRGQNVTFRCDPISEHNRLYWYRQTLGQGPEFLTYFQNEAQLEKSRLLSDRFSAERPKGSFSTLEIQRTEQGDSAMYLCASSLAAGGSRSPLHFGNGTRLTVT.

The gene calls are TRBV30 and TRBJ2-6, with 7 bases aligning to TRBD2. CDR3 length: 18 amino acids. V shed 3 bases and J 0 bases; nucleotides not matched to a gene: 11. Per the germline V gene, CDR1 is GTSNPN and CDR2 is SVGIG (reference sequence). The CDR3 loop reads CAWRGLAGVRSGANVLTF. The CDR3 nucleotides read TGTGCCTGGAGAGGATTGGCGGGAGTGCGCTCTGGGGCCAACGTCCTGACTTTC.

CDR3 protein: CASSFGTGPYEQYF. In DNA form, the CDR3 reads TGTGCCAGCAGTTTCGGGACAGGGCCCTACGAGCAGTACTTC. The chain carries TRBV6-5 and TRBJ2-7; 9 bases agree with TRBD1. Germline V gene lookup returns CDR1 MNHEY and CDR2 SVGAGI. This CDR3 is built from 14 residues. With V trimmed by 4 bases and J by 2 bases, 3 bases remained unmatched.

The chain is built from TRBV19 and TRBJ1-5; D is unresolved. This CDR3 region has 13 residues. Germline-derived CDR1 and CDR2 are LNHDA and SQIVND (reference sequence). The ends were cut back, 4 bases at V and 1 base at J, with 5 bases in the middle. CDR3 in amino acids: CASSSGSNQPQHF. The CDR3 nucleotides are TGTGCCAGTAGTAGCGGAAGCAATCAGCCCCAGCATTTT.

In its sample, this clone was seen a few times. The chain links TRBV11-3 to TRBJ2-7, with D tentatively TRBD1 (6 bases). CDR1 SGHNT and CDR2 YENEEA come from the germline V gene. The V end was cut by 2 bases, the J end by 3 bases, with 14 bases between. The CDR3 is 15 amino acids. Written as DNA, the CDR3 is TGTGCCAGCAGCTTAAATTGGGACACCTTCTACGAGCAGTACTTC. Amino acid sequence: CASSLNWDTFYEQYF.

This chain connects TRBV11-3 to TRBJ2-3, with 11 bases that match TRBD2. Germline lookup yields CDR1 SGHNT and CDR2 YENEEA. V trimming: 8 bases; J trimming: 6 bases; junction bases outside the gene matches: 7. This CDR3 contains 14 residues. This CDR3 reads CASSLAGVRDTQYF. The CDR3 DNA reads TGTGCCAGCTCACTAGCGGGAGTTCGGGATACGCAGTATTTT.

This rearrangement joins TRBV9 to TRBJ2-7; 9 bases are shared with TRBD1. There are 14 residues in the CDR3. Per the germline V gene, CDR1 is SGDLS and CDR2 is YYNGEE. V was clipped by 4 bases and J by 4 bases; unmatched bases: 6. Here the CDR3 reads CASSYHRGQYEQYF. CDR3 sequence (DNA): TGTGCCAGCAGCTACCACAGGGGGCAGTACGAGCAGTACTTC.

CDR3 residues: CASSFKTGPGLAGTYNEQFF. CDR3 DNA sequence: TGTGCCAGCAGTTTTAAGACAGGCCCGGGACTAGCGGGGACCTACAATGAGCAGTTCTTC. This chain uses TRBV6-2 or TRBV6-3 with TRBJ2-1; 13 bases are shared with TRBD2. The V and J ends lost 4 bases and 2 bases, in that order; junction bases with no gene match: 14. CDR1 is MNHEY and CDR2 is SVGEGT in the germline V gene. The CDR3 is 20 residues long.

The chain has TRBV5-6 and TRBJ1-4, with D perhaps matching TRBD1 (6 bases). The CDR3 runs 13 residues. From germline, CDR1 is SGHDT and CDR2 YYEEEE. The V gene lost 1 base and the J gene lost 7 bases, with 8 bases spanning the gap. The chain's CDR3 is CASSLRGGEKLFF. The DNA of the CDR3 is TGTGCCAGCAGCTTGAGGGGGGGTGAAAAACTGTTTTTT.

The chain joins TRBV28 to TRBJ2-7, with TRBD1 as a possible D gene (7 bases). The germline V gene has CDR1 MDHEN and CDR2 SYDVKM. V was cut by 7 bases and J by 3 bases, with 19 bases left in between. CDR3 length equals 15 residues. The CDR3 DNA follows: TGTGCCAGCACCAAACACGGAGGGACAGACTACGAGCAGTACTTC. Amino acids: CASTKHGGTDYEQYF.